A single sample gave rise to the 17 T cell receptor beta chains below, sequenced in a study of PD-1 blockade in mismatch repair-deficient tumors. Produced via immunoSEQ multiplex PCR; TCRdb's table is partial and in-frame only. Of approximately 80,000 clones in the sample, roughly 80% were seen once. The source was peripheral blood, collected 44 weeks after starting pembrolizumab. The receptors were sampled from an adult with mismatch repair-deficient cancer.

The rearrangement links TRBV18 to TRBJ1-4; D not certain. Germline V gives CDR1 KGHSH, CDR2 LQKENI. The CDR3 loop spans 16 amino acids. V lost 2 bases, J lost 4 bases, and 14 bases lay in between. The CDR3 nucleotides are TGTGCCAGCTCACCAAGTGTTCCGGAGTATAATGAAAAACTGTTTTTT. This gives the protein CASSPSVPEYNEKLFF.

CDR3 in amino acids: CASSQRRRDTQYF. For the CDR3, the DNA is TGTGCCAGCAGTCAGAGACGCAGAGATACGCAGTATTTT. The chain carries TRBV6-6 and TRBJ2-3; D not certain. V was cut by 5 bases and J by 5 bases, with 11 bases left in between. The CDR3 consists of 13 residues. Germline values: CDR1 MNHNY, CDR2 SVGAGI (reference sequence).

This sequence joins TRBV27 and TRBJ2-1; a possible D gene is TRBD2 (7 bases). The CDR3 is 16 amino acids. The V gene's germline CDR1 is MNHEY and CDR2 SMNVEV (reference sequence). Trimming left V 8 bases short and J 0 bases short, with 17 bases between. The CDR3 loop reads CASDRGGISSYNEQFF. The CDR3 bases are TGTGCCAGCGATAGGGGGGGGATTTCCTCCTACAATGAGCAGTTCTTC.

The genes are TRBV7-9 and TRBJ1-3; 9 bases agree with TRBD1. V lost 6 bases to trimming and J lost 8 bases; unmatched junction nucleotides: 14. There are 16 residues in the CDR3. Germline V gene lookup returns CDR1 SEHNR and CDR2 FQNEAQ (reference sequence). The CDR3 nucleotides are TGTGCCAGCAGAAAAACCGGGACAGGGAGTGAGTACACCATATATTTT. It codes for CASRKTGTGSEYTIYF.

The rearrangement uses TRBV9 and TRBJ2-1; 7 bases are shared with TRBD2. The CDR3 sequence is 15 residues long. Per the germline V gene, CDR1 is SGDLS and CDR2 is YYNGEE. V was clipped by 0 bases and J by 8 bases; unmatched bases: 8. The CDR3 reads CASSVGASGGDEQFF. The CDR3 bases are TGTGCCAGCAGCGTAGGGGCTAGCGGTGGGGATGAGCAGTTCTTC.

In its sample, this clone was seen once. The J gene is TRBJ2-7, the V gene TRBV5-1; no definite D call. The CDR3 sequence is 13 residues long. Germline V gene data show CDR1 as SGHRS and CDR2 as YFSETQ. V was trimmed by 6 bases and J by 0 bases, leaving 10 bases between them. The CDR3 DNA reads as TGCGCCAGCAAGGGAATGGCCTCCTACGAGCAGTACTTC. This sequence encodes CASKGMASYEQYF.

The chain joins TRBV6-5 to TRBJ2-1, with D maybe TRBD2 (6 bases). V was trimmed by 5 bases and J by 9 bases, leaving 8 bases between them. This CDR3 comprises 11 residues. CDR1 MNHEY and CDR2 SVGAGI come from the germline V gene. The chain's CDR3 is CASSAEGEQFF. The CDR3 nucleotides read TGTGCCAGCAGTGCGGAGGGTGAGCAGTTCTTC.

The V and J genes are TRBV5-1 and TRBJ2-7; D not certain. CDR1 and CDR2 (germline): SGHRS, YFSETQ. The CDR3 is 15 amino acids. V dropped 4 bases and J dropped 0 bases, with 14 bases sitting between them. The CDR3 DNA follows: TGCGCCAGCAGCAAAGGACCTCAGAACTCCTACGAGCAGTACTTC. Translating it yields CASSKGPQNSYEQYF.

J is TRBJ2-5 and V is TRBV29-1; TRBD2 aligns across 12 bases. This CDR3 has 16 residues. V dropped 3 bases and J dropped 4; count of bases not matched to a gene: 9. CDR1 SQVTM and CDR2 ANQGSEA come from the germline V gene. CDR3 protein: CSVEDPGLAGRETQYF. The CDR3 bases are TGCAGCGTTGAGGACCCGGGACTAGCGGGTAGAGAGACCCAGTACTTC.

The rearrangement joins TRBV10-3 to TRBJ1-1; D not certain. The CDR3 is 12 amino acids. Germline CDR1 ENHRY, CDR2 SYGVKD. Trimming shortened V by 2 bases and J by 4 bases, and 5 bases separated the two germline ends. CDR3 sequence (DNA): TGTGCCATCAGTGAGATGCCCACTGAAGCTTTCTTT. This sequence encodes CAISEMPTEAFF.

This sequence joins TRBV5-1 and TRBJ1-3; D ambiguous. The CDR3 consists of 16 residues. The germline V gene encodes CDR1 SGHRS and CDR2 YFSETQ. The germline V and J ends were trimmed by 5 bases and 0 bases, with 15 bases remaining between them. The CDR3, as DNA: TGCGCCAGCAGTGGAGAGGGTGGGAGCTCTGGAAACACCATATATTTT. Protein sequence: CASSGEGGSSGNTIYF.

This clone has more than one count but fewer than ten. The V gene is TRBV4-1, the J gene TRBJ1-3; D ambiguous. V was cut by 1 base and J by 5 bases, with 15 bases left in between. The CDR3 spans 16 residues. Germline-derived CDR1 and CDR2 are MGHRA and YSYEKL. The CDR3 DNA sequence: TGCGCCAGCAGCCAAGGAGAATGGGTTGGTAGAAACACCATATATTTT. Translating gives CASSQGEWVGRNTIYF.

J is TRBJ2-1 and V is TRBV5-8; possible D gene TRBD2, 5 bases. The CDR3 runs 11 residues. Trimming took off 5 bases at V and 13 bases at J, with 13 bases between the two ends. CDR1 is SGHTS, CDR2 YDEGEE, per germline. The chain's CDR3 is CASRLEETQFF. CDR3 coding DNA: TGTGCCAGCAGACTAGAAGAGACCCAGTTCTTC.

The V gene is TRBV30, the J gene TRBJ1-1, with D uncertain. With 1 base removed from V and 9 bases from J, the gap between germline ends came to 12 bases. This CDR3 contains 12 residues. Germline V gene lookup returns CDR1 GTSNPN and CDR2 SVGIG (reference sequence). The CDR3 loop is CAWSDSDGKAFF. CDR3 nucleotide sequence: TGTGCCTGGAGTGACTCCGACGGAAAAGCTTTCTTT.

The rearrangement uses TRBV2 and TRBJ2-6; tentatively, D is TRBD1 (5 bases). Trimming pared 8 bases from V and 4 bases from J, leaving 9 bases between. This CDR3 has 13 residues. The germline CDR1 and CDR2 sequences are SNHLY and FYNNEI. CDR3 residues: CASLPGGANVLTF. The CDR3 DNA reads as TGTGCCAGCCTCCCAGGGGGGGCCAACGTCCTGACTTTC.

This clone was counted only a few times. This rearrangement joins TRBV30 to TRBJ1-2; a possible D gene is TRBD1 (5 bases). The germline V gene has CDR1 GTSNPN and CDR2 SVGIG (reference sequence). This CDR3 is 13 amino acids long. V was shortened by 1 base and J by 4 bases, with 10 bases between the two germline ends. CDR3 sequence: CAWSEGSGYGYTF. The CDR3 coding sequence is TGTGCCTGGAGTGAGGGGAGTGGCTATGGCTACACCTTC.

The chain has TRBV6-1 and TRBJ2-7; 7 nucleotides match TRBD2. This CDR3 is 15 amino acids long. Germline V gene lookup returns CDR1 MNHNS and CDR2 SASEGT. Unmatched junction bases numbered 10, after V lost 6 bases and J lost 2 bases. CDR3 in amino acids: CASSPSGLAAYEQYF. The CDR3 DNA is TGTGCCAGCAGCCCCTCAGGGCTAGCGGCCTACGAGCAGTACTTC.